Sequencing of this T cell receptor (beta chain) was carried out in a study of molecular identifiers for immune sequencing clone quantification. TCRdb redid the calling of the PCR reads with MiXCR, one entry per CDR3 protein. The table includes 300,000 to 350,000 distinct CDR3 sequences, around a fifth detected once. Study-wide results and limits: Detecting spiked Jurkat TCR RNA from one cell among about a million naive cells was reportedly possible.

This clonotype showed up many times. Its antigen is as yet unknown. V was clipped by 4 bases and J by 6 bases, with 13 bases between them. Germline loops: CDR1 SEHNR, CDR2 FQNEAQ (reference sequence). This CDR3 contains 13 residues. Sequencing was performed on naive CD8+ T cells from blood, with Jurkat cell RNA spiked in. Subset reported: FACS-sorted CD8+CD4-CCR7+CD45RA+ naive T cells. The TCR was taken from a human donor in good health. Some libraries in this study had Jurkat cell RNA spiked in. This rearrangement joins TRBV7-9 to TRBJ2-7; D uncertain. The CDR3 region has the DNA TGTGCCAGCAGCTCCGAACTGTCGGGCGAGCAGTACTTC. It codes for CASSSELSGEQYF.